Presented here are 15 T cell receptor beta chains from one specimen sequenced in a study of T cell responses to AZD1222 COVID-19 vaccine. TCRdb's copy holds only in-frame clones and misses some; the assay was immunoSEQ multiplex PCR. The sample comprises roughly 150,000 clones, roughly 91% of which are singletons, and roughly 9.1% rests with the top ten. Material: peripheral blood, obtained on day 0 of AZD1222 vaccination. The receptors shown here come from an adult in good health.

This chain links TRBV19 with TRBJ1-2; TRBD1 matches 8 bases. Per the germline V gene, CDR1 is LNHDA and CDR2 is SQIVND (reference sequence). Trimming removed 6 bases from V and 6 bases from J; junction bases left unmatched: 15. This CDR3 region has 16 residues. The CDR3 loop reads CASSTKRRTGWNGYTF. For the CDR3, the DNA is TGTGCCAGTAGCACTAAACGACGGACAGGGTGGAATGGCTACACCTTC.

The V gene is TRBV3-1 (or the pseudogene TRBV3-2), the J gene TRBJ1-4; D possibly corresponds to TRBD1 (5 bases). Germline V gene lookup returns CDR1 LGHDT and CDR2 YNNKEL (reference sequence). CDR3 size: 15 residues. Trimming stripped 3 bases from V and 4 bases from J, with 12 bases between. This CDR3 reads CASSQRDSYNEKLFF. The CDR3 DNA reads TGTGCCAGCAGCCAGAGAGACAGCTATAATGAAAAACTGTTTTTT.

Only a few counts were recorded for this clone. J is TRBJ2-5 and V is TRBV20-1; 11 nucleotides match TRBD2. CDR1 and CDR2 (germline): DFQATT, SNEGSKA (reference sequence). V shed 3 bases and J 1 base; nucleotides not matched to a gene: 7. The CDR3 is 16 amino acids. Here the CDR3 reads CSASALLAGAQETQYF. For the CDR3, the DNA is TGCAGTGCTAGTGCCCTACTAGCGGGGGCCCAAGAGACCCAGTACTTC.

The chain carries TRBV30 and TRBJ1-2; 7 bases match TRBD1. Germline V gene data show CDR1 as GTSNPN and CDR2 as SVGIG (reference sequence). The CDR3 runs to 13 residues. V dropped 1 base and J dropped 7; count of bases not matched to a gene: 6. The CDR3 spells CAWSATGSGGYTF. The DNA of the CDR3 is TGTGCCTGGAGTGCGACAGGGTCGGGTGGCTACACCTTC. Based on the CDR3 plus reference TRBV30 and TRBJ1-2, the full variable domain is SQTIHQWPATLVQPVGSPLSLECTVEGTSNPNLYWYRQAAGRGLQLLFYSVGIGQISSEVPQNLSASRPQDRQFILSSKKLLLSDSGFYLCAWSATGSGGYTFGSGTRLTVV.

The CDR3 DNA is TGTGCCAGCAGCTTAAGGGAAGGGACCCAGTACTTC. Translating it yields CASSLREGTQYF. The chain recombines TRBV7-9 with TRBJ2-5; D is uncertain. Germline-derived CDR1 and CDR2 are SEHNR and FQNEAQ (reference sequence). V gave up 2 bases and J gave up 7 bases, with 8 bases separating them. The CDR3 has 12 residues.

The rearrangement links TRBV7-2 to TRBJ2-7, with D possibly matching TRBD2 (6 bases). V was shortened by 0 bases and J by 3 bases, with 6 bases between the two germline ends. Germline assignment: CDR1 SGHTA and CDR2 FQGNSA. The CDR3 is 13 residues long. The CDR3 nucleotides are TGTGCCAGCAGCTTAGCGGGGGGCTACGAGCAGTACTTC. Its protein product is CASSLAGGYEQYF.

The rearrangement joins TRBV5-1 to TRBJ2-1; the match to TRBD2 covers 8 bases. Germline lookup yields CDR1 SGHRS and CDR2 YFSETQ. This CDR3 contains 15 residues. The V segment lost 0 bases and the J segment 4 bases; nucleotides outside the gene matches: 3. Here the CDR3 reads CASSLVSGGYNEQFF. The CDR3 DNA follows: TGCGCCAGCAGCTTGGTATCGGGGGGGTACAATGAGCAGTTCTTC.

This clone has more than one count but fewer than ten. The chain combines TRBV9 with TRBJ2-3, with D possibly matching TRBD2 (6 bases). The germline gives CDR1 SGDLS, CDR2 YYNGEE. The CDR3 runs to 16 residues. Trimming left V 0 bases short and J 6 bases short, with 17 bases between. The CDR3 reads CASSVVGGGVADTQYF. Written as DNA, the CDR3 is TGTGCCAGCAGCGTAGTCGGAGGCGGGGTAGCGGATACGCAGTATTTT.

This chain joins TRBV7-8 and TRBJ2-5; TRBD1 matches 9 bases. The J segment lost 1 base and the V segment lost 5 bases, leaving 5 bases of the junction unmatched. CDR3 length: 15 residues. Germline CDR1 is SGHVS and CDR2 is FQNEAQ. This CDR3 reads CASSARQGVQETQYF. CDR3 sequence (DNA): TGTGCCAGCAGCGCGCGACAGGGGGTCCAAGAGACCCAGTACTTC.

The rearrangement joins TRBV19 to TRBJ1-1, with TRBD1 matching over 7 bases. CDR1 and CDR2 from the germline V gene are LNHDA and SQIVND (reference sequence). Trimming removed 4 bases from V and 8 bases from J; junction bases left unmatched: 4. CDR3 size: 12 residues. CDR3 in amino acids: CASSTGQAEAFF. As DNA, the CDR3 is TGTGCCAGTAGTACCGGACAGGCAGAAGCTTTCTTT.

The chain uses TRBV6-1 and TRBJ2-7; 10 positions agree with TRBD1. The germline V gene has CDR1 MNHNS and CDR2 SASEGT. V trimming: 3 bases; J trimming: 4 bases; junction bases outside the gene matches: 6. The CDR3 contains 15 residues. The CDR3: CASSEGQGFGYEQYF. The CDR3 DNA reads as TGTGCCAGCAGTGAGGGACAGGGGTTCGGTTACGAGCAGTACTTC.

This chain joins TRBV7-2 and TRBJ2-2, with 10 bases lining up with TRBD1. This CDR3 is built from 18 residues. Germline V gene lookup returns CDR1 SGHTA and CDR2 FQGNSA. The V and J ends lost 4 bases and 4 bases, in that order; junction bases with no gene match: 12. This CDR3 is CASSSPLDRGFATGELFF. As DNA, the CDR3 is TGTGCCAGCAGCTCGCCCCTGGACAGGGGGTTTGCCACCGGGGAGCTGTTTTTT. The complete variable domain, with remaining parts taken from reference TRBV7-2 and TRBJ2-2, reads GAGVSQSPSNKVTEKGKDVELRCDPISGHTALYWYRQSLGQGLEFLIYFQGNSAPDKSGLPSDRFSAERTGGSVSTLTIQRTQQEDSAVYLCASSSPLDRGFATGELFFGEGSRLTVL.

The CDR3 bases are TGTGCCAGCAGTCCCGGACAGCAGAACTATGGCTACACCTTC. This translates into CASSPGQQNYGYTF. This sequence joins TRBV6-2 or TRBV6-3 and TRBJ1-2; D might be TRBD1 (6 bases). V was pared by 5 bases and J by 2 bases, with 12 bases between. This CDR3 has 14 amino acids. CDR1 MNHEY and CDR2 SVGEGT come from the germline V gene.

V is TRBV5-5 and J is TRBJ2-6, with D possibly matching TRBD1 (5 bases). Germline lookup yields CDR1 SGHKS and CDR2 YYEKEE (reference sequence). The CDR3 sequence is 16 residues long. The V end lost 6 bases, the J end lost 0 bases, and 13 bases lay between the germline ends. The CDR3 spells CASNDRDSSGANVLTF. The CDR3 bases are TGTGCCAGCAACGACCGAGACAGCTCTGGGGCCAACGTCCTGACTTTC. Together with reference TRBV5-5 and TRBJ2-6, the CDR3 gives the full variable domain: DAGVTQSPTHLIKTRGQQVTLRCSPISGHKSVSWYQQVLGQGPQFIFQYYEKEERGRGNFPDRFSARQFPNYSSELNVNALLLGDSALYLCASNDRDSSGANVLTFGAGSRLTVL.

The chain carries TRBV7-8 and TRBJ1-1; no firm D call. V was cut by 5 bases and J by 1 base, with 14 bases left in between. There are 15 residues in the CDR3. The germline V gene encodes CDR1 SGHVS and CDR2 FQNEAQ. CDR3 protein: CASSPSPTPNTEAFF. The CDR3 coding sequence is TGTGCCAGCAGCCCCTCGCCCACTCCGAACACTGAAGCTTTCTTT.